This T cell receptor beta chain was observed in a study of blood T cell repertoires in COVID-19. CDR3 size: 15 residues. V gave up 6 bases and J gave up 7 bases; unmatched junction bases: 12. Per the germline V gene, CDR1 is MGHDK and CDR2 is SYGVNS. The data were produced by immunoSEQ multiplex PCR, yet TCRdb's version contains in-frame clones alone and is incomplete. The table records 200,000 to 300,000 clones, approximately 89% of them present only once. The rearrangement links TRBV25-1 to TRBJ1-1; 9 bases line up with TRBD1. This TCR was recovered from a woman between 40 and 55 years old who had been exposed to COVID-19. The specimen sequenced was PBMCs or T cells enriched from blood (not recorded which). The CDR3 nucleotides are TGTGCCAGCAGCGACAGGGGGAACCTACGGTATGAAGCTTTCTTT. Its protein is CASSDRGNLRYEAFF.